The clone carrying this TCR beta chain was counted between two and nine times. Antigen: not known. These data belong to a study of cytomegalovirus exposure and HLA in healthy donors. General study results and limits: Earlier analysis looked at TCR beta V segments, and most were productive about 90% or about 30% of the time. HLA alleles were associated with some 16,000 TCR beta sequences in a later analysis at 0.05 false discovery rate.

Germline CDR1 and CDR2: SNHLY and FYNNEI. Between the trimmed V and J ends, which lost 4 bases and 4 bases, there was a span of 13 bases. The CDR3 loop spans 15 amino acids. The PCR contained 60 Vbeta and 13 Jbeta primers. Clones were sequenced by immunoSEQ multiplex PCR, and TCRdb holds only the in-frame ones, with some missing. The table has around 65,000 clones, around 80% seen once. Sample: PBMCs. The rearrangement uses TRBV2 and TRBJ2-2, with D perhaps TRBD1 (6 bases). The sequence came from a woman in her twenties or thirties in good health and CMV-seronegative. DNA of the CDR3: TGTGCCAGCAGTGTCGGCAGGGGTGGCACCGGGGAGCTGTTTTTT. Protein: CASSVGRGGTGELFF.